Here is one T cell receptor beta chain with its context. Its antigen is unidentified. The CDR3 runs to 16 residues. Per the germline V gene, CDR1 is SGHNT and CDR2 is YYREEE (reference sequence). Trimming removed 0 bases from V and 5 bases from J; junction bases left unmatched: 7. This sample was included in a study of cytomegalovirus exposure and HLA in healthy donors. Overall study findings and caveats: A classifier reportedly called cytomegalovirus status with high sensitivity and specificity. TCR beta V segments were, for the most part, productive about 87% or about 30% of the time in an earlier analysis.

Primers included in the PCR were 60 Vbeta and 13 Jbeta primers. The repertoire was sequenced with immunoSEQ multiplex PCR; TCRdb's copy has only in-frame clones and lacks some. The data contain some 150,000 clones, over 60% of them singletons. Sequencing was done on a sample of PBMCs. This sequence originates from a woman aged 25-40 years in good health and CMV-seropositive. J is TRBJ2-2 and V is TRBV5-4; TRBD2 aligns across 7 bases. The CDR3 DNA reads TGTGCCAGCAGCTTGGCGGCGGGAGCAGGGACCGGGGAGCTGTTTTTT. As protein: CASSLAAGAGTGELFF.